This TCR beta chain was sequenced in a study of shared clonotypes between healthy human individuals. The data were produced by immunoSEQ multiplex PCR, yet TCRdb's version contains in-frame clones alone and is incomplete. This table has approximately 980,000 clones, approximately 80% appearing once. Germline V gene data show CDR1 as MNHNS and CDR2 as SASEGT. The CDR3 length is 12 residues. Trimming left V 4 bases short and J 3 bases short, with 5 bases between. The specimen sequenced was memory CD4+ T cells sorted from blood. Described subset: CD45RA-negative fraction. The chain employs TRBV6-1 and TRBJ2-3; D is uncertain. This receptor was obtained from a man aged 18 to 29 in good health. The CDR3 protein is CASSALTDTQYF. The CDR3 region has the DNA TGTGCCAGCAGTGCTTTAACAGATACGCAGTATTTT.